This entry is about one TCR beta chain. The antigen is not known. V lost 0 bases, J lost 4 bases, and 12 bases stayed unmatched. This CDR3 has 18 residues. The germline gives CDR1 KGHSH, CDR2 LQKENI. Profiling relied on immunoSEQ multiplex PCR, and the TCRdb table lists in-frame clones only, not all of them. The profile shows 95,000 to 150,000 clones, roughly 90% of them singletons. The data were taken from a study of T cell responses to AZD1222 COVID-19 vaccine. Turning to the study itself: Doses given second, at about 4 or about 12 weeks, were pooled. Study observations and caveats: Repertoire sampling occurred only after the peak T cell response. It should be noted that donors were predominantly white British and more often female, and clonal diversity was possibly underestimated. Reportedly, nearly half of unique spike TCRs recognized epitopes outside B.1.351/B.1.1.7 mutations.

This specimen consisted of peripheral blood, obtained on day 0 of AZD1222 vaccination. The receptor was isolated from an adult in good health. J is TRBJ2-1 and V is TRBV18; TRBD2 matches 7 bases. CDR3 amino acids: CASSPPGLAGGGYNEQFF. The CDR3 region has the DNA TGTGCCAGCTCACCACCCGGTTTAGCGGGTGGGGGGTACAATGAGCAGTTCTTC.